The 27 T cell receptor beta chains presented below share a single source sample, sequenced in a study of shared clonotypes between healthy human individuals. Clones were sequenced by immunoSEQ multiplex PCR, and TCRdb holds only the in-frame ones, with some missing. The sample records 2,500,000 or so clones, approximately 94% being singletons. The sequencing input was naive CD4+ T cells sorted from blood. Documented subset: CD45RA+ positively selected. Receptors originate from a man aged 18 to 29 in good health.

The chain couples TRBV9 to TRBJ1-3, with D hard to call. V gave up 0 bases and J gave up 0 bases, with 10 bases separating them. The CDR3 sequence is 16 residues long. Germline CDR1 SGDLS, CDR2 YYNGEE. In DNA form, the CDR3 reads TGTGCCAGCAGCGTAGTGGCGGACGACTCTGGAAACACCATATATTTT. Its protein product is CASSVVADDSGNTIYF.

V usage is TRBV18 and J usage is TRBJ2-3; 9 positions match TRBD2. Germline CDR1 KGHSH, CDR2 LQKENI. V lost 3 bases and J lost 2; bases outside the gene matches: 6. This CDR3 has 16 amino acids. The CDR3 protein is CASSPGQRGVTDTQYF. CDR3 nucleotides: TGTGCCAGCTCACCCGGCCAGCGGGGGGTCACAGATACGCAGTATTTT.

CDR3 region: CASSLEGSGNSYEQYF. The DNA for the CDR3 is TGCGCCAGCAGCTTGGAGGGTAGCGGGAACTCCTACGAGCAGTACTTC. The rearrangement uses TRBV5-1 and TRBJ2-7, with 8 bases aligning to TRBD2. V lost 0 bases to trimming and J lost 0 bases; unmatched junction nucleotides: 5. There are 16 residues in the CDR3. CDR1 is SGHRS, CDR2 YFSETQ, per germline.

The gene calls are TRBV6-1 and TRBJ2-2, with 7 bases that match TRBD2. The V gene's germline CDR1 is MNHNS and CDR2 SASEGT. This CDR3 comprises 14 residues. V lost 3 bases and J lost 4; bases outside the gene matches: 2. The CDR3 DNA is TGTGCCAGCAGTGATGGGACTACCACCGGGGAGCTGTTTTTT. It translates to CASSDGTTTGELFF.

The chain joins TRBV4-1 to TRBJ1-5, with 7 bases fitting TRBD1. Germline loops: CDR1 MGHRA, CDR2 YSYEKL. CDR3 length equals 16 residues. The V and J ends lost 3 bases and 9 bases, in that order; junction bases with no gene match: 14. CDR3 region: CASSHGQEGARWPQHF. The CDR3 coding sequence is TGCGCCAGCAGCCACGGTCAAGAGGGGGCAAGGTGGCCCCAGCATTTT.

The chain combines TRBV2 with TRBJ1-6; 9 bases are a match to TRBD1. This CDR3 is built from 12 residues. Germline CDR1 and CDR2: SNHLY and FYNNEI. V lost 8 bases to trimming and J lost 10 bases; unmatched junction nucleotides: 3. Here the CDR3 reads CASQDRGSPLHF. The CDR3 region has the DNA TGTGCCAGCCAAGACAGGGGGTCACCCCTCCACTTT.

V gene TRBV7-9 combines with J gene TRBJ2-7; 9 bases agree with TRBD2. From germline, CDR1 is SEHNR and CDR2 FQNEAQ (reference sequence). Trimming took 5 bases from V and 0 from J; bases not matched to a gene: 5. This CDR3 region has 15 residues. This CDR3 reads CASSPWTSASYEQYF. CDR3 DNA sequence: TGTGCCAGCAGCCCTTGGACTAGCGCCTCCTACGAGCAGTACTTC.

The chain links TRBV7-2 to TRBJ2-1, with D uncertain. The CDR3 runs to 12 residues. CDR1 is SGHTA, CDR2 FQGNSA, per germline. V shed 3 bases and J shed 9 bases, with 9 bases lying between them. The CDR3, as DNA: TGTGCCAGCAGCTTCTCGGTCGGTGAGCAGTTCTTC. Translation: CASSFSVGEQFF.

V usage is TRBV5-1 and J usage is TRBJ2-5, with 7 bases matching TRBD1. The CDR3 length is 14 residues. The germline CDR1 and CDR2 sequences are SGHRS and YFSETQ. The ends lost 0 bases at V and 2 bases at J; junction bases unmatched: 1. The CDR3 bases are TGCGCCAGCAGCTTGGAACAGGGGCAAGAGACCCAGTACTTC. This sequence encodes CASSLEQGQETQYF.

The chain is built from TRBV19 and TRBJ2-1; D possibly uses TRBD1 or TRBD2 (5 bases each). Germline CDR1 reads LNHDA; CDR2 reads SQIVND (reference sequence). The CDR3 runs to 12 residues. The V end lost 8 bases, the J end lost 9 bases, and 14 bases lay between the germline ends. This chain's CDR3 is CASQGPMGEQFF. CDR3 nucleotides: TGTGCCAGTCAGGGACCTATGGGTGAGCAGTTCTTC.

The rearrangement uses TRBV2 and TRBJ2-7; 8 bases map to TRBD1. CDR1 is SNHLY and CDR2 is FYNNEI in the germline V gene. This CDR3 contains 13 residues. Trimming cost V 4 bases and J 2 bases; bases outside gene matches: 1. The CDR3 DNA is TGTGCCAGCAGTGCGACAGGGGCCTACGAGCAGTACTTC. Encoded protein: CASSATGAYEQYF.

The CDR3 coding sequence is TGTGCCAGGGGGCCTAGCGGGAGAAAAACCGGGGAGCTGTTTTTT. Its protein is CARGPSGRKTGELFF. The rearrangement uses TRBV19 and TRBJ2-2; TRBD2 aligns across 10 bases. This CDR3 spans 15 amino acids. Trimming removed 9 bases from V and 5 bases from J; junction bases left unmatched: 9. Germline-derived CDR1 and CDR2 are LNHDA and SQIVND (reference sequence).

The rearrangement uses TRBV4-1 and TRBJ2-7; 8 positions agree with TRBD1. Germline CDR1 is MGHRA and CDR2 is YSYEKL. V gave up 6 bases and J gave up 1 base; unmatched junction bases: 17. This CDR3 has 18 amino acids. CDR3 in DNA: TGCGCCAGCAGAAAAGAGCCGGGACAGGCTAACCCGTCCTACGAGCAGTACTTC. Translation: CASRKEPGQANPSYEQYF.

The chain employs TRBV6-6 and TRBJ2-7, with TRBD1 matching 8 bases. This CDR3 comprises 15 residues. V dropped 5 bases and J dropped 9; count of bases not matched to a gene: 15. Germline values: CDR1 MNHNY, CDR2 SVGAGI (reference sequence). The CDR3 sequence: CASSDRQGTLRGQYF. The CDR3 DNA follows: TGTGCCAGCAGTGACCGACAGGGGACCCTACGAGGGCAGTACTTC.

This clone was observed a single time. The CDR3 nucleotides read TGCGCCAGCAGCGAGCACACCTGGAGGGGTTACGAGCAGTACTTC. Its translation is CASSEHTWRGYEQYF. This chain connects TRBV5-1 to TRBJ2-7, with D tentatively TRBD2 (6 bases). The CDR3 runs to 15 residues. Germline CDR1 reads SGHRS; CDR2 reads YFSETQ. Deletions cut 4 bases from V and 4 bases from J, with 18 bases between.

The chain carries TRBV4-1 and TRBJ2-7, with TRBD1 as a possible D gene (5 bases). The ends were cut back, 1 base at V and 3 bases at J, with 13 bases in the middle. The CDR3 runs to 15 residues. The germline V gene encodes CDR1 MGHRA and CDR2 YSYEKL. CDR3 region: CASSQGTTQIYEQYF. The CDR3 bases are TGCGCCAGCAGCCAAGGGACAACCCAAATCTACGAGCAGTACTTC.

This clone was observed a handful of times. The same CDR3 arises from other DNA sequences in this sample as well. V gene TRBV11-2 combines with J gene TRBJ2-7, with D hard to call. Germline V gene lookup returns CDR1 SGHAT and CDR2 FQNNGV. Trimming removed 5 bases from V and 3 bases from J, with 5 bases in between. This CDR3 has 11 amino acids. CDR3 loop: CASSVSYEQYF. In DNA form, the CDR3 reads TGTGCCAGCAGCGTCAGCTACGAGCAGTACTTC.

The rearrangement links TRBV6-5 to TRBJ1-2; tentatively, D is TRBD1 (5 bases). The ends were cut back, 7 bases at V and 8 bases at J, with 17 bases in the middle. This CDR3 is built from 13 residues. Germline CDR1 and CDR2: MNHEY and SVGAGI. CDR3 protein: CASMPSGVGGYTF. The CDR3 DNA reads as TGTGCCAGCATGCCCTCGGGGGTAGGAGGCTACACCTTC.

The genes are TRBV19 and TRBJ1-5, with 8 nucleotides matching TRBD1. With V trimmed by 6 bases and J by 0 bases, 10 bases remained unmatched. There are 17 residues in the CDR3. Germline CDR1 and CDR2: LNHDA and SQIVND (reference sequence). This CDR3 is CASSPDRATYSNQPQHF. The CDR3 DNA sequence: TGTGCCAGTAGCCCGGACAGGGCGACCTATAGCAATCAGCCCCAGCATTTT.

The gene calls are TRBV18 and TRBJ2-4, with a weak D call TRBD1 (5 bases). Germline values: CDR1 KGHSH, CDR2 LQKENI. The V gene lost 0 bases and the J gene lost 0 bases, with 12 bases spanning the gap. CDR3 length: 17 residues. The CDR3 DNA follows: TGTGCCAGCTCACCACCGGGGCTGAAGGTAGCCAAAAACATTCAGTACTTC. Its translation: CASSPPGLKVAKNIQYF. Using reference TRBV18 and TRBJ2-4 for the parts outside the CDR3, the full variable domain is NAGVMQNPRHLVRRRGQEARLRCSPMKGHSHVYWYRQLPEEGLKFMVYLQKENIIDESGMPKERFSAEFPKEGPSILRIQQVVRGDSAAYFCASSPPGLKVAKNIQYFGAGTRLSVL.

J is TRBJ2-1 and V is TRBV6-1; D might be TRBD2 (5 bases). V lost 8 bases and J lost 9, with 14 bases in between. Per the germline V gene, CDR1 is MNHNS and CDR2 is SASEGT. The CDR3 sequence is 12 residues long. CDR3 nucleotide sequence: TGTGCCAGCCGGCGGCTAGCCCCTGAGCAGTTCTTC. It translates to CASRRLAPEQFF.

As concerns this clone: Additional DNA sequences in this sample encode the identical CDR3. The chain joins TRBV5-1 to TRBJ2-7, with a possible D match to TRBD2 (6 bases). The germline V gene encodes CDR1 SGHRS and CDR2 YFSETQ. The V end was cut by 8 bases, the J end by 3 bases, with 12 bases between. The CDR3 spans 12 residues. CDR3 residues: CASSLTSYEQYF. CDR3 bases: TGCGCCAGTTCCTTGACTAGCTACGAGCAGTACTTC.

The V call is TRBV2, the J call TRBJ2-1; D gene ambiguous. This CDR3 is built from 15 residues. Trimming removed 3 bases at V and 4 bases at J, with 13 bases between. Per germline, CDR1 SNHLY and CDR2 FYNNEI. This CDR3 is CASSDPLRAYNEQFF. The CDR3 DNA is TGTGCCAGCAGTGACCCTCTTCGGGCGTACAATGAGCAGTTCTTC.

This chain uses TRBV5-1 with TRBJ2-1, with 10 bases that match TRBD2. The CDR3 loop spans 16 amino acids. Germline V gene data show CDR1 as SGHRS and CDR2 as YFSETQ. V gave up 4 bases and J gave up 12 bases; unmatched junction bases: 16. The CDR3 nucleotides are TGCGCCAGCAGCCTCCTAGCGGGAGTGAACCTAGAGGCGCAGTTCTTC. Translated: CASSLLAGVNLEAQFF.

The chain has TRBV6-1 and TRBJ2-1; 7 nucleotides match TRBD2. This CDR3 has 14 residues. From germline, CDR1 is MNHNS and CDR2 SASEGT. With 7 bases clipped from V and 6 bases from J, the junction kept 9 bases outside the gene matches. The CDR3 loop is CASTQAGFSNEQFF. In nucleotides, the CDR3 is TGTGCCAGCACCCAAGCGGGGTTCAGCAATGAGCAGTTCTTC.

The chain recombines TRBV29-1 with TRBJ2-7, with D perhaps matching TRBD1 or TRBD2 (6 bases each). The CDR3 sequence is 12 residues long. Per the germline V gene, CDR1 is SQVTM and CDR2 is ANQGSEA. The V gene lost 4 bases and the J gene lost 1 base, with 8 bases spanning the gap. The CDR3 loop is CSVAGASYEQYF. CDR3 nucleotides: TGCAGCGTTGCGGGGGCGTCCTACGAGCAGTACTTC.

CDR3 residues: CASSRGQARPYQETQYF. DNA for the CDR3: TGTGCCAGCAGCCGGGGACAGGCCAGGCCCTACCAAGAGACCCAGTACTTC. The chain uses TRBV11-2 and TRBJ2-5; TRBD1 matches 8 bases. The CDR3 length is 17 residues. Trimming took 5 bases from V and 0 from J; bases not matched to a gene: 11. Per the germline V gene, CDR1 is SGHAT and CDR2 is FQNNGV.